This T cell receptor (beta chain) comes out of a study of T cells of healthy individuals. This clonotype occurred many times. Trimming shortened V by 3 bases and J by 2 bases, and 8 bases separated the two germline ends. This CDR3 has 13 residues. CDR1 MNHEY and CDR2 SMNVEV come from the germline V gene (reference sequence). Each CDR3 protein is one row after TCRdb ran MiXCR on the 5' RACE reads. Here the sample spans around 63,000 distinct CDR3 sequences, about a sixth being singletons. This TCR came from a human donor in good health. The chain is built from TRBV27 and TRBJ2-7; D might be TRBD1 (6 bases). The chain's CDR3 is CASSLRTAYEQYF. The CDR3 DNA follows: TGTGCCAGCAGTTTGAGGACAGCCTACGAGCAGTACTTC.